Ten or more counts support the clone carrying this T cell receptor (beta chain). As yet, its antigen is unknown. Attachment of unique molecular identifiers to individual cDNA molecules was performed in the library. MiXCR, run by TCRdb on the RACE reads, gives a single entry per CDR3 protein. The sample has some 38,000 distinct CDR3 sequences, about 6.3% seen once. Specified time point: patch test 1, 2 weeks after DPC sensitization. Treatment meaning: therapeutic diphenylcyclopropenone sensitization with weekly scalp DPC. Whole blood, unfractionated, served as the material for total RNA extraction. Blood sampling preceded each patch test application. Trimming left V 4 bases short and J 7 bases short, with 10 bases between. The germline V gene encodes CDR1 SGHAT and CDR2 FQNNGV. The CDR3 consists of 12 residues. The data derive from a study of human T cells and chemical hapten exposure. The study's findings and limits: TCRs exceeding a frequency of 1 in 1000 stayed unchanged under DPC sensitization.

The sequenced sample was whole blood, obtained in connection with sensitization to the hapten diphenylcyclopropenone (DPC). The V gene is TRBV11-2, the J gene TRBJ2-5, with D perhaps TRBD2 (6 bases). The receptor comes from a woman aged 30 to 39 with alopecia areata. Some clones in this sample may be carry-over from other donors' samples. CDR3 region: CASSSSVGTQYF. The CDR3 DNA is TGTGCCAGCAGCTCTAGCGTTGGGACCCAGTACTTC.